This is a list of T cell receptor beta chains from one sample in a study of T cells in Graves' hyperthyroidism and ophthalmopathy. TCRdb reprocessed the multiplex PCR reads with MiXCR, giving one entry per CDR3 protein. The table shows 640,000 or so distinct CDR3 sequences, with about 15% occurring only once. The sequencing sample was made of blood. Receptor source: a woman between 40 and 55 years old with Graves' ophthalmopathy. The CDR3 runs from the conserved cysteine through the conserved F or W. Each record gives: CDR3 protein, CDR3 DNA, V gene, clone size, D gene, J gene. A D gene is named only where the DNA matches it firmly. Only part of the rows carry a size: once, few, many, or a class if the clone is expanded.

cdr3_aa: CASSPQVVLETQYF
cdr3_nt: TGTGCCAGCAGCCCCCAAGTTGTCCTAGAGACCCAGTACTTC
v_call: TRBV7-2
clone_size: many
d_call: -
j_call: TRBJ2-5

cdr3_aa: CASSFSSGRQETQYF
cdr3_nt: TGTGCCAGCAGTTTCTCTAGCGGACGGCAAGAGACCCAGTACTTC
v_call: TRBV12-3/TRBV12-4
clone_size: -
d_call: TRBD2
j_call: TRBJ2-5

cdr3_aa: CASSPRQATDTQYF
cdr3_nt: TGTGCCAGCAGCCCCCGACAGGCTACAGATACGCAGTATTTT
v_call: TRBV7-2
clone_size: few
d_call: -
j_call: TRBJ2-3

cdr3_aa: CSAETTSSRPGPQYF
cdr3_nt: TGCAGTGCTGAGACGACTAGCTCCCGGCCAGGGCCGCAGTATTTT
v_call: TRBV20-1
clone_size: few
d_call: TRBD2
j_call: TRBJ2-3

cdr3_aa: CASSLASNYGYTF
cdr3_nt: TGTGCCAGCAGCTTAGCCTCTAACTATGGCTACACCTTC
v_call: TRBV11-2
clone_size: many
d_call: -
j_call: TRBJ1-2

cdr3_aa: CSWSGGVSYEQYF
cdr3_nt: TGCAGTTGGAGCGGGGGCGTCTCCTACGAGCAGTACTTC
v_call: TRBV20-1
clone_size: many
d_call: TRBD2
j_call: TRBJ2-7

cdr3_aa: CASIPTGQAGGLNEQFF
cdr3_nt: TGTGCCAGTATCCCGACAGGTCAAGCGGGTGGGCTCAATGAGCAGTTCTTC
v_call: TRBV19
clone_size: -
d_call: -
j_call: TRBJ2-1

cdr3_aa: CASSLELGRDYGYTF
cdr3_nt: TGTGCCAGCAGCTTAGAATTGGGGAGGGACTATGGCTACACCTTC
v_call: TRBV5-4
clone_size: many
d_call: -
j_call: TRBJ1-2

cdr3_aa: CASSLRAAGLPTANQPQHF
cdr3_nt: TGTGCCAGCAGCTTAAGGGCGGCCGGGCTACCCACCGCCAATCAGCCCCAGCATTTT
v_call: TRBV7-3
clone_size: -
d_call: -
j_call: TRBJ1-5

cdr3_aa: CASSPEGARRYTF
cdr3_nt: TGTGCCAGCAGTCCCGAGGGGGCGCGGAGGTACACCTTC
v_call: TRBV6-5
clone_size: many
d_call: TRBD1
j_call: TRBJ1-2

cdr3_aa: CASSPGLFNTGELFF
cdr3_nt: TGTGCCAGCAGCCCAGGACTATTTAACACCGGGGAGCTGTTTTTT
v_call: TRBV7-2
clone_size: -
d_call: -
j_call: TRBJ2-2

cdr3_aa: CASSPQITGGRVYEQYF
cdr3_nt: TGTGCCAGCAGCCCTCAGATTACGGGCGGGAGGGTTTACGAGCAGTACTTC
v_call: TRBV7-8
clone_size: many
d_call: TRBD2
j_call: TRBJ2-7

cdr3_aa: CASSLVPGNTEAFF
cdr3_nt: TGCGCCAGCAGCTTGGTTCCGGGGAACACTGAAGCTTTCTTT
v_call: TRBV5-1
clone_size: many
d_call: -
j_call: TRBJ1-1

cdr3_aa: CASSLILSDIGDEQYF
cdr3_nt: TGTGCCAGCAGCTTAATTTTGTCCGACATTGGAGACGAGCAGTACTTC
v_call: TRBV11-2
clone_size: few
d_call: -
j_call: TRBJ2-7

cdr3_aa: CSVLQGSTTEAFF
cdr3_nt: TGCAGCGTTCTCCAGGGATCAACCACTGAAGCTTTCTTT
v_call: TRBV29-1
clone_size: many
d_call: -
j_call: TRBJ1-1

cdr3_aa: CASRDGQGMGYTF
cdr3_nt: TGTGCCAGCAGAGACGGCCAGGGGATGGGCTACACCTTC
v_call: TRBV6-1
clone_size: once
d_call: -
j_call: TRBJ1-2

cdr3_aa: CAWSVGTGGVEQYF
cdr3_nt: TGTGCCTGGAGTGTAGGGACAGGGGGAGTAGAGCAGTACTTC
v_call: TRBV30
clone_size: many
d_call: TRBD1
j_call: TRBJ2-7

cdr3_aa: CASIIDPWSSYEQYF
cdr3_nt: TGTGCCAGCATTATAGACCCTTGGAGCTCCTACGAGCAGTACTTC
v_call: TRBV2
clone_size: many
d_call: -
j_call: TRBJ2-7

cdr3_aa: CASRGRQGWSEQYF
cdr3_nt: TGTGCCAGCAGAGGAAGACAGGGATGGAGCGAGCAGTACTTC
v_call: TRBV6-1
clone_size: many
d_call: TRBD1
j_call: TRBJ2-7

cdr3_aa: CASSLASWQGIGTQYF
cdr3_nt: TGTGCCAGCAGCTTAGCCTCATGGCAGGGGATCGGGACCCAGTACTTC
v_call: TRBV7-2
clone_size: -
d_call: -
j_call: TRBJ2-5

cdr3_aa: CSASDSGGLYEGSPLHF
cdr3_nt: TGCAGTGCTAGTGATTCCGGGGGGCTGTATGAGGGTAGCCCCCTCCACTTT
v_call: TRBV20-1
clone_size: -
d_call: -
j_call: TRBJ1-6

cdr3_aa: CASSTTYQTGSYGYTF
cdr3_nt: TGTGCCAGCAGTACAACCTATCAGACAGGATCCTATGGCTACACCTTC
v_call: TRBV12-3/TRBV12-4
clone_size: once
d_call: -
j_call: TRBJ1-2

cdr3_aa: CASSRGMETQYF
cdr3_nt: TGTGCCAGCAGCAGGGGTATGGAGACCCAGTACTTC
v_call: TRBV14
clone_size: many
d_call: -
j_call: TRBJ2-5

cdr3_aa: CAARDGENTGELFF
cdr3_nt: TGCGCCGCCCGGGACGGGGAGAACACCGGGGAGCTGTTTTTT
v_call: TRBV10-2
clone_size: few
d_call: -
j_call: TRBJ2-2

cdr3_aa: CAVKQGWYGYTF
cdr3_nt: TGTGCCGTAAAGCAGGGTTGGTATGGCTACACCTTC
v_call: TRBV6-1
clone_size: -
d_call: -
j_call: TRBJ1-2

cdr3_aa: CASSPRAGAGEAQYF
cdr3_nt: TGTGCCAGCAGCCCCCGAGCGGGAGCAGGAGAGGCCCAGTACTTC
v_call: TRBV7-3
clone_size: -
d_call: TRBD2
j_call: TRBJ2-5

cdr3_aa: CASSPGTGGSPLHF
cdr3_nt: TGTGCCAGCAGTCCCGGGACAGGGGGCTCACCCCTCCACTTT
v_call: TRBV12-3/TRBV12-4
clone_size: many
d_call: TRBD1
j_call: TRBJ1-6

cdr3_aa: CASRRTLNTEAFF
cdr3_nt: TGTGCCAGCCGCCGGACATTGAACACTGAAGCTTTCTTT
v_call: TRBV7-2
clone_size: many
d_call: -
j_call: TRBJ1-1

cdr3_aa: CASSRSVTREVVDTEAFF
cdr3_nt: TGTGCCAGCAGCCGTTCGGTGACCAGGGAAGTTGTTGACACTGAAGCTTTCTTT
v_call: TRBV27
clone_size: -
d_call: -
j_call: TRBJ1-1

cdr3_aa: CATAGTAYTYEQYF
cdr3_nt: TGTGCCACCGCCGGGACGGCATACACCTACGAGCAGTACTTC
v_call: TRBV19
clone_size: many
d_call: -
j_call: TRBJ2-7

cdr3_aa: CATSRGTVNTEAFF
cdr3_nt: TGTGCCACCAGCAGAGGGACCGTAAACACTGAAGCTTTCTTT
v_call: TRBV15
clone_size: many
d_call: -
j_call: TRBJ1-1

cdr3_aa: CSALLLTSGSREQYF
cdr3_nt: TGCAGTGCCCTACTCCTGACTAGCGGGAGTCGGGAGCAGTACTTC
v_call: TRBV20-1
clone_size: many
d_call: TRBD2
j_call: TRBJ2-7

cdr3_aa: CASSYTAKRARAFF
cdr3_nt: TGTGCCAGCAGTTACACGGCCAAACGAGCGAGGGCTTTCTTT
v_call: TRBV6-5
clone_size: -
d_call: -
j_call: TRBJ1-1

cdr3_aa: CASSFREYTEAFF
cdr3_nt: TGTGCCAGCAGTTTCAGGGAATACACTGAAGCTTTCTTT
v_call: TRBV6-5
clone_size: many
d_call: -
j_call: TRBJ1-1

cdr3_aa: CASSFMTGNQPQHF
cdr3_nt: TGTGCCAGCAGTTTTATGACTGGCAATCAGCCCCAGCATTTT
v_call: TRBV27
clone_size: many
d_call: -
j_call: TRBJ1-5

cdr3_aa: CASSCLACYEQYF
cdr3_nt: TGTGCCAGCAGTTGCCTAGCGTGCTACGAGCAGTACTTC
v_call: TRBV28
clone_size: many
d_call: -
j_call: TRBJ2-7

cdr3_aa: CASSRGQAIETQYF
cdr3_nt: TGTGCCAGCAGTCGGGGACAGGCTATAGAGACCCAGTACTTC
v_call: TRBV12-3/TRBV12-4
clone_size: many
d_call: TRBD1
j_call: TRBJ2-5

cdr3_aa: CASRVTAGANVLTF
cdr3_nt: TGTGCCAGCAGGGTGACGGCTGGGGCCAACGTCCTGACTTTC
v_call: TRBV2
clone_size: many
d_call: -
j_call: TRBJ2-6

cdr3_aa: CASSPPGGPGTEAFF
cdr3_nt: TGTGCCAGCAGCCCCCCAGGGGGGCCAGGGACTGAAGCTTTCTTT
v_call: TRBV7-9
clone_size: -
d_call: TRBD1
j_call: TRBJ1-1

cdr3_aa: CASSAYILGVWTEAFF
cdr3_nt: TGTGCCAGCAGCGCCTACATCCTGGGGGTATGGACTGAAGCTTTCTTT
v_call: TRBV7-6
clone_size: many
d_call: -
j_call: TRBJ1-1

cdr3_aa: CASSFRQDSEAFF
cdr3_nt: TGTGCCAGCAGCTTTCGACAGGATTCCGAAGCTTTCTTT
v_call: TRBV7-2
clone_size: many
d_call: -
j_call: TRBJ1-1

cdr3_aa: CSVEVGLAAAYEQYF
cdr3_nt: TGCAGCGTTGAAGTGGGACTAGCGGCCGCCTACGAGCAGTACTTC
v_call: TRBV29-1
clone_size: many
d_call: TRBD2
j_call: TRBJ2-7

cdr3_aa: CASSFLGGNYGYTF
cdr3_nt: TGTGCCAGCAGTTTTTTGGGGGGGAACTATGGCTACACCTTC
v_call: TRBV27
clone_size: many
d_call: -
j_call: TRBJ1-2

cdr3_aa: CASSIEGTEAFF
cdr3_nt: TGTGCCAGCAGCATCGAGGGGACTGAAGCTTTCTTT
v_call: TRBV6-1
clone_size: many
d_call: -
j_call: TRBJ1-1

cdr3_aa: CASSSERGGSYNEQFF
cdr3_nt: TGTGCCAGCAGTTCGGAGCGGGGCGGCTCCTACAATGAGCAGTTCTTC
v_call: TRBV27
clone_size: -
d_call: TRBD2
j_call: TRBJ2-1

cdr3_aa: CASSIGVPAHPYEQYF
cdr3_nt: TGTGCCAGTAGTATAGGGGTCCCGGCTCACCCCTACGAGCAGTACTTC
v_call: TRBV19
clone_size: many
d_call: -
j_call: TRBJ2-7

cdr3_aa: CSVAGTGGENGYTF
cdr3_nt: TGCAGCGTCGCCGGGACAGGGGGCGAGAATGGCTACACCTTC
v_call: TRBV29-1
clone_size: many
d_call: TRBD1
j_call: TRBJ1-2

cdr3_aa: CASSLAPRLAGTETQYF
cdr3_nt: TGTGCCAGCAGCTTAGCTCCAAGACTAGCGGGAACCGAGACCCAGTACTTC
v_call: TRBV7-2
clone_size: many
d_call: TRBD2
j_call: TRBJ2-5

cdr3_aa: CAISDPGQGSETQYF
cdr3_nt: TGTGCCATCAGTGACCCGGGACAGGGATCGGAGACCCAGTACTTC
v_call: TRBV10-3
clone_size: many
d_call: TRBD1
j_call: TRBJ2-5

cdr3_aa: CASSGGRTSGSYEQYF
cdr3_nt: TGCGCCAGCAGTGGTGGGAGGACTAGCGGGAGTTACGAGCAGTACTTC
v_call: TRBV10-2
clone_size: many
d_call: TRBD2
j_call: TRBJ2-7

cdr3_aa: CASTRGEYEQYF
cdr3_nt: TGTGCCAGCACGAGGGGAGAGTACGAGCAGTACTTC
v_call: TRBV12-3/TRBV12-4
clone_size: many
d_call: -
j_call: TRBJ2-7

cdr3_aa: CASSALLAGSTDTQYF
cdr3_nt: TGTGCCAGCAGTGCGTTACTAGCGGGAAGCACAGATACGCAGTATTTT
v_call: TRBV28
clone_size: many
d_call: TRBD2
j_call: TRBJ2-3